This TCR beta chain derives from a study of blood T cells in healthy people across ages. Findings of the study overall: The unknown donor CMV status may have confounded expanded clonotype changes. Using unsorted PBMCs precluded a conclusive naive versus antigen-experienced comparison.

The CDR3 loop spans 14 amino acids. Trimming at V came to 3 bases and at J to 5 bases, leaving 6 bases not matched to a gene. Germline CDR1 and CDR2: MGHRA and YSYEKL. Together with a sample-barcoded 5' primer, a J-beta primer mix was included in a second PCR lasting roughly 6 to 12 cycles. CDR3-containing paired-end reads numbered at least 3 million in each sample. TCRdb analysed the 5' RACE reads with MiXCR anew, one entry per CDR3 protein. The repertoire consists of nearly 1 million distinct CDR3 sequences, with around 54% occurring once and the leading ten covering 20% to 25%. Remarks on this clonotype: What it binds is not known.

The gene calls are TRBV4-1 and TRBJ1-2; 7 nucleotides line up with TRBD1. The sample comprised blood. The sequence was obtained from a woman in her sixties or seventies in good health. The CDR3 loop is CASSHDRAVYGYTF. The CDR3 DNA follows: TGCGCCAGCAGCCATGACAGGGCGGTTTATGGCTACACCTTC.